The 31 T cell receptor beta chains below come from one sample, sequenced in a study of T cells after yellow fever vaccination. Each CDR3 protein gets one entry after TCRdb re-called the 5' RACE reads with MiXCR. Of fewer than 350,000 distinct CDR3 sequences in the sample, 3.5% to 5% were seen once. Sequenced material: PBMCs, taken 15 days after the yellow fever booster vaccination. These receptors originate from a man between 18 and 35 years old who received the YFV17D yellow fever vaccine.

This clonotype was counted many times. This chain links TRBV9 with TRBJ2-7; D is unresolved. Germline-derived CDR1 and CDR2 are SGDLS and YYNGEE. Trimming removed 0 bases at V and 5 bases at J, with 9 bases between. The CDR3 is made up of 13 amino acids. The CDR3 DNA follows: TGTGCCAGCAGCGTAGGCCCTCTAAACGAGCAGTACTTC. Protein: CASSVGPLNEQYF. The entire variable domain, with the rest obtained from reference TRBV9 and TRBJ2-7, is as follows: DSGVTQTPKHLITATGQRVTLRCSPRSGDLSVYWYQQSLDQGLQFLIQYYNGEERAKGNILERFSAQQFPDLHSELNLSSLELGDSALYFCASSVGPLNEQYFGPGTRLTVT.

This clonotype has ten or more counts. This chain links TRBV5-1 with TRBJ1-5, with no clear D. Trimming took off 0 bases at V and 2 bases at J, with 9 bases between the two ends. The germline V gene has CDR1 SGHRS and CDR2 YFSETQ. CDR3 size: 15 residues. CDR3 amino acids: CASSLDGLGNQPQHF. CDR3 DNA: TGCGCCAGCAGCTTGGATGGGTTGGGCAATCAGCCCCAGCATTTT.

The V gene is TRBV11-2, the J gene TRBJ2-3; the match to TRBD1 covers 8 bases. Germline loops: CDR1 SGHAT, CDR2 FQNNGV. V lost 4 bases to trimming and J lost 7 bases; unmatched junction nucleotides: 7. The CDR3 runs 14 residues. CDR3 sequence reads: CASSSGTGTYTQYF. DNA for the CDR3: TGTGCCAGCAGCTCCGGGACAGGAACTTATACGCAGTATTTT.

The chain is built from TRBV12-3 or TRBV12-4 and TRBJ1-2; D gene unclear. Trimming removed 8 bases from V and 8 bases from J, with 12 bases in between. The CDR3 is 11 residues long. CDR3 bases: TGTGCCAGCGCCTACAGCGGCGGCTACACCTTC. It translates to CASAYSGGYTF.

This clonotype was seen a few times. The CDR3 spells CAISERSGQETQYF. Written as DNA, the CDR3 is TGTGCCATCAGTGAGAGGTCAGGGCAAGAGACCCAGTACTTC. The chain uses TRBV10-3 and TRBJ2-5; D is possibly TRBD1 (5 bases). Germline CDR1 and CDR2: ENHRY and SYGVKD. The CDR3 is 14 residues long. The V end was cut by 2 bases, the J end by 2 bases, with 9 bases between.

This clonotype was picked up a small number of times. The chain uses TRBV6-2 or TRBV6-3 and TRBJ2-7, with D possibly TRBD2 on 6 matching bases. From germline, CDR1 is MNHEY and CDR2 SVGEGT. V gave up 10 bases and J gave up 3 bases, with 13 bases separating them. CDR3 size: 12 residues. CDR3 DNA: TGTGCCACCGCCCGGGACTTCTACGAGCAGTACGTC. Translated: CATARDFYEQYV.

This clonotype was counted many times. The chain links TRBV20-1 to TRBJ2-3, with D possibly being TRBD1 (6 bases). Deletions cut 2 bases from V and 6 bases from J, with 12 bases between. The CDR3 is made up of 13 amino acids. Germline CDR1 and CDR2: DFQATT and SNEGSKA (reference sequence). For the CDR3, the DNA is TGCAGTGCTAGATGGCAGGGGTCCGATACGCAGTATTTT. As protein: CSARWQGSDTQYF.

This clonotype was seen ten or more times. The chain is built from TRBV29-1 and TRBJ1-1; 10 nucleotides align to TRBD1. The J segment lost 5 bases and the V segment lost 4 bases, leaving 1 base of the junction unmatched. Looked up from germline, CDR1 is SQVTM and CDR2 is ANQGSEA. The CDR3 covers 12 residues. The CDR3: CSVGTGGTEAFF. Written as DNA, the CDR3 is TGCAGCGTTGGGACAGGGGGGACTGAAGCTTTCTTT.

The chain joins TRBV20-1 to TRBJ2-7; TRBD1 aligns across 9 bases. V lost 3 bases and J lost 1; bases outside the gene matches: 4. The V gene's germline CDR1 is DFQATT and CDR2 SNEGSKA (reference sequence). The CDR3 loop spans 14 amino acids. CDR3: CSARDRGMSYEQYF. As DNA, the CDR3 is TGCAGTGCTAGGGACAGGGGAATGTCCTACGAGCAGTACTTC.

The CDR3 is CASSRGSQVQETQYF. CDR3 bases: TGTGCCAGCAGCAGGGGGAGCCAAGTGCAAGAGACCCAGTACTTC. The chain is built from TRBV7-9 and TRBJ2-5, with a possible D match to TRBD1 (6 bases). Germline lookup yields CDR1 SEHNR and CDR2 FQNEAQ (reference sequence). The ends were cut back, 5 bases at V and 2 bases at J, with 15 bases in the middle. CDR3 length: 15 residues.

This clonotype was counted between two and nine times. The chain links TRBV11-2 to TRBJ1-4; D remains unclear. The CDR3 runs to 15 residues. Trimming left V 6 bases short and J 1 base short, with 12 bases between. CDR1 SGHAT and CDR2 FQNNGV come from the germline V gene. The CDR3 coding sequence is TGTGCCAGCAGAGGTACTCTGGGAACTAATGAAAAACTGTTTTTT. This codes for CASRGTLGTNEKLFF. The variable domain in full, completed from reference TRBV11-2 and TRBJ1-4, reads EAGVAQSPRYKIIEKRQSVAFWCNPISGHATLYWYQQILGQGPKLLIQFQNNGVVDDSQLPKDRFSAERLKGVDSTLKIQPAKLEDSAVYLCASRGTLGTNEKLFFGSGTQLSVL.

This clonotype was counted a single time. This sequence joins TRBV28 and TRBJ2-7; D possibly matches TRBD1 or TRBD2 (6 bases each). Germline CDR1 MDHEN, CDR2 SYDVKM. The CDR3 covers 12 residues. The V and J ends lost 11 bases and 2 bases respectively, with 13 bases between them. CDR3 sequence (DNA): TGTGCCGCGGGTCGGGGGCCCTACGAGCAGTACTTC. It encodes CAAGRGPYEQYF.

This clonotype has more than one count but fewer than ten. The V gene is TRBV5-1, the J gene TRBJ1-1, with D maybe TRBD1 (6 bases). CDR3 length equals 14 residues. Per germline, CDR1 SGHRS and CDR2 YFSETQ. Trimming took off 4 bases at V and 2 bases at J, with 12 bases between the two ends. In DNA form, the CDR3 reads TGCGCCAGCAGCCCCGTCAGGGGTAACACTGAAGCTTTCTTT. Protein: CASSPVRGNTEAFF.

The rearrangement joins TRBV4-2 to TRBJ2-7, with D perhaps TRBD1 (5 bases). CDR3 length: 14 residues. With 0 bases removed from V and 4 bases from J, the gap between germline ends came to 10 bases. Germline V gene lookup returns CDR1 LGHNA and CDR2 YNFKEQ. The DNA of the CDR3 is TGTGCCAGCAGCCAAGAGCAGGGCAGGTACGAGCAGTACTTC. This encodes CASSQEQGRYEQYF.

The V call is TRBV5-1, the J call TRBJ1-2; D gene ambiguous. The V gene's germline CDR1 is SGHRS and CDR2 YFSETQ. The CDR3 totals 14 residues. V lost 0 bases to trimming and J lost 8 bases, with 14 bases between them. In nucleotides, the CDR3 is TGCGCCAGCAGCTTGGTGCCTCCGGCGAAGGGCTACACCTTC. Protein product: CASSLVPPAKGYTF.

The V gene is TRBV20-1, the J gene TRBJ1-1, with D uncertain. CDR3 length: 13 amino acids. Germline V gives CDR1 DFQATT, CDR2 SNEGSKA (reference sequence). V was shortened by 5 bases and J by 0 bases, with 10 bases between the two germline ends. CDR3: CSASGRVNTEAFF. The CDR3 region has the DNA TGCAGTGCTTCGGGGAGAGTGAACACTGAAGCTTTCTTT.

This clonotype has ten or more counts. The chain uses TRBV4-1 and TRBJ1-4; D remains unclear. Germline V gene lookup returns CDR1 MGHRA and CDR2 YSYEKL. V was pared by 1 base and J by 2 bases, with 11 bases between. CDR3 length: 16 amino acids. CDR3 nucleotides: TGCGCCAGCAGCCAAGTATGGGGTCGCACTAATGAAAAACTGTTTTTT. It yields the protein CASSQVWGRTNEKLFF.

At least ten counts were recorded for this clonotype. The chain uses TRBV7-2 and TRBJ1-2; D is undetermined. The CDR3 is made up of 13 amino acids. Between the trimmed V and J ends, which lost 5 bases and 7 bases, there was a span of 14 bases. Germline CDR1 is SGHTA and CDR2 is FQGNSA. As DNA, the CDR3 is TGTGCCAGCAGCAACTCCCCGGCGGGTGGCTACACCTTC. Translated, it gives CASSNSPAGGYTF.

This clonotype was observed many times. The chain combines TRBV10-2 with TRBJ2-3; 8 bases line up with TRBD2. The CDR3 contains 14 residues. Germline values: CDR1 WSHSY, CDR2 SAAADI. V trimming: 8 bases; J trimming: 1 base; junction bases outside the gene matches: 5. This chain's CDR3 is CASGVLAGTDTQYF. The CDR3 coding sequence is TGCGCCAGCGGTGTACTAGCGGGCACAGATACGCAGTATTTT.

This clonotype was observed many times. CDR3 sequence reads: CASSRQVNTGELFF. The CDR3 DNA is TGTGCCAGCAGCAGACAGGTGAACACCGGGGAGCTGTTTTTT. The chain uses TRBV7-8 and TRBJ2-2; a weak D match, TRBD1 (6 bases). Germline CDR1 and CDR2: SGHVS and FQNEAQ. The germline V and J ends were trimmed by 5 bases and 1 base, with 8 bases remaining between them. There are 14 residues in the CDR3.

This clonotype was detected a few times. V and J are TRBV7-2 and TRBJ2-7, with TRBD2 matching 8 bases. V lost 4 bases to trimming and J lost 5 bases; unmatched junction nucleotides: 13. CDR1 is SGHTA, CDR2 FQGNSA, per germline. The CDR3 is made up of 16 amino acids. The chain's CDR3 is CASSSIQLRGAHEQYF. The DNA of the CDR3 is TGTGCCAGCAGCTCGATCCAACTGCGGGGGGCACACGAGCAGTACTTC.

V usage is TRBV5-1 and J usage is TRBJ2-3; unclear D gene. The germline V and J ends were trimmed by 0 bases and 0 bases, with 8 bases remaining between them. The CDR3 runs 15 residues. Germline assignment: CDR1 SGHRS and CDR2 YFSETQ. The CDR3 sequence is CASSLAGPSTDTQYF. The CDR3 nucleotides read TGCGCCAGCAGCTTGGCCGGGCCGAGCACAGATACGCAGTATTTT.

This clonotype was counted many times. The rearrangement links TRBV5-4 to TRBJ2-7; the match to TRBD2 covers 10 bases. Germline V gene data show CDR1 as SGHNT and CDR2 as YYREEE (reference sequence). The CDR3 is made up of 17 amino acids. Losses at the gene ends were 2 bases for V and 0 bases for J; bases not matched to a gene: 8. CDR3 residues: CASSFGSGGPSSYEQYF. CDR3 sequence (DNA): TGTGCCAGCAGCTTTGGTAGCGGGGGGCCGAGCTCCTACGAGCAGTACTTC.

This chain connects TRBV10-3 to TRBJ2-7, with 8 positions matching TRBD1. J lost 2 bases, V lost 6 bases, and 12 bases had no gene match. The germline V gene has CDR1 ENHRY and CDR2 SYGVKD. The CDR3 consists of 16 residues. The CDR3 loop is CAIRDLDRGLAYEQYF. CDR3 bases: TGTGCCATCAGGGATCTAGACAGGGGTTTAGCCTACGAGCAGTACTTC.

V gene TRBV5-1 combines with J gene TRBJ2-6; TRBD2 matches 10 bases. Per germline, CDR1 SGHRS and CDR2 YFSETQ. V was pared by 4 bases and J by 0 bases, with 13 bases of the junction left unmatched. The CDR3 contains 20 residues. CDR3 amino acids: CASSLTSGASIYSGANVLTF. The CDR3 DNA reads TGCGCCAGCAGCCTTACTAGCGGGGCTTCAATCTACTCTGGGGCCAACGTCCTGACTTTC.

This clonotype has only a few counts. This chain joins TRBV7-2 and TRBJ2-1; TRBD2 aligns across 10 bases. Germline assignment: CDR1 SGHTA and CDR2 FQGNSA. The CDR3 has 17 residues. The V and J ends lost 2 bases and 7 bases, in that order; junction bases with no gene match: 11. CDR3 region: CASSLSSGGGSSNEQFF. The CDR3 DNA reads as TGTGCCAGCAGCTTAAGCAGCGGGGGGGGAAGTTCAAATGAGCAGTTCTTC.

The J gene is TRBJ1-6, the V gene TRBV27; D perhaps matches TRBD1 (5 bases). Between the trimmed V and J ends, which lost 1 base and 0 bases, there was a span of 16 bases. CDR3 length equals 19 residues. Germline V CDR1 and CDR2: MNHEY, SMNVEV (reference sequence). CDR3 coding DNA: TGTGCCAGCAGTTTATTCGGGGGTCTGAGGAGCTCCTATAATTCACCCCTCCACTTT. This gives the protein CASSLFGGLRSSYNSPLHF.

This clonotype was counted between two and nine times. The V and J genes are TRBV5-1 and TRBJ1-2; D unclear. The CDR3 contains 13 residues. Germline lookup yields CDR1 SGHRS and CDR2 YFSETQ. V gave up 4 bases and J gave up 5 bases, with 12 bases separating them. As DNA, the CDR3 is TGCGCCAGCAGCGACTACGGGAAATATGGCTACACCTTC. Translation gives CASSDYGKYGYTF. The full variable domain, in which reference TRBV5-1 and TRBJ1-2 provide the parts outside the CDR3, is KAGVTQTPRYLIKTRGQQVTLSCSPISGHRSVSWYQQTPGQGLQFLFEYFSETQRNKGNFPGRFSGRQFSNSRSEMNVSTLELGDSALYLCASSDYGKYGYTFGSGTRLTVV.

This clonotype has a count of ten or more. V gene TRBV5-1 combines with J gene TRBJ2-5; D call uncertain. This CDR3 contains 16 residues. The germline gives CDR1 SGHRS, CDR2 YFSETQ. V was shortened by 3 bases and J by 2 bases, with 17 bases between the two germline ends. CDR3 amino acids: CASSSLLIPVQETQYF. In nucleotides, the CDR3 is TGCGCCAGCAGCTCCCTCCTTATACCAGTTCAAGAGACCCAGTACTTC.

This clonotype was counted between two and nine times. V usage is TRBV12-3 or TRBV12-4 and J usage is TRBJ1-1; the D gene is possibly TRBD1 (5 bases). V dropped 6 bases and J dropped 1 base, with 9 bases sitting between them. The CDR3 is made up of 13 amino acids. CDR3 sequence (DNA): TGTGCCAGCAGACTACAGGAGAACACTGAAGCTTTCTTT. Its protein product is CASRLQENTEAFF.

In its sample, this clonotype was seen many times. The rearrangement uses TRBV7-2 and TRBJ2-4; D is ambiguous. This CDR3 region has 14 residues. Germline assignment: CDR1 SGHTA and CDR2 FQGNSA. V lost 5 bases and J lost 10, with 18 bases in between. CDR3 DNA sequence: TGTGCCAGCAGCCCCCCAGTCACTACACCGATTCAGTACTTC. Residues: CASSPPVTTPIQYF.